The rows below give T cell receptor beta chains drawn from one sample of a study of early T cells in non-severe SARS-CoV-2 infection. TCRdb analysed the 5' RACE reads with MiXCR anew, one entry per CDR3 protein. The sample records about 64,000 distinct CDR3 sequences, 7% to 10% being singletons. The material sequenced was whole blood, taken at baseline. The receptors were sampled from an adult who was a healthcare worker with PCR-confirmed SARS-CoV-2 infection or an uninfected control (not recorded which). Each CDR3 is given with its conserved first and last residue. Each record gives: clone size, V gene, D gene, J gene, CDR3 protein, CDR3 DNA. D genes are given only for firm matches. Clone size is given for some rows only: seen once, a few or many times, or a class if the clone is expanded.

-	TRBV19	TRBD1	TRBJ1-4	CASRRQPGGNEKLFF	TGTGCCAGTAGGCGCCAGCCAGGGGGCAATGAAAAACTGTTTTTT
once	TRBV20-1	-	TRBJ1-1	CSARDPRAMEAFF	TGCAGTGCTAGAGATCCCCGAGCTATGGAAGCTTTCTTT
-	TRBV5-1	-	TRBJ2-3	CASSLAAVLDTQYF	TGCGCCAGCAGCTTGGCAGCGGTATTAGATACGCAGTATTTT
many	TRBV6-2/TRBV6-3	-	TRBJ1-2	CASRKTGGTNYGYTF	TGTGCCAGCAGAAAGACAGGAGGGACCAACTATGGCTACACCTTC
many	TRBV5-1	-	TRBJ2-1	CASTPMRAGGNEQFF	TGCGCCAGCACCCCGATGCGGGCGGGTGGGAATGAGCAGTTCTTC
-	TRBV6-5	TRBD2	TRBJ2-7	CASSSTGTSNHEQYF	TGTGCCAGCAGTTCTACCGGGACTAGCAACCACGAGCAGTACTTC
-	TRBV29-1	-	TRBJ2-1	CSGGGDNEQFF	TGCAGCGGCGGAGGGGATAATGAGCAGTTCTTC
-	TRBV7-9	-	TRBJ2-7	CASSLGAGSYEQYF	TGTGCCAGCAGCCTCGGGGCAGGGTCCTACGAGCAGTACTTC
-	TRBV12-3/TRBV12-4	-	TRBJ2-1	CASSLRDLQFF	TGTGCCAGCAGTTTGAGGGACTTACAGTTCTTC
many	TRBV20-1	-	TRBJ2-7	CSARSPAPPYEQYF	TGCAGTGCTAGAAGCCCGGCACCGCCCTACGAGCAGTACTTC
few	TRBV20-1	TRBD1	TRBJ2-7	CSAQTLHRGAYEQYF	TGCAGTGCCCAGACCCTCCACAGGGGGGCCTACGAGCAGTACTTC
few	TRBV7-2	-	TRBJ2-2	CASSPPGASVNTGELFF	TGTGCCAGCAGCCCGCCAGGGGCTAGCGTTAACACCGGGGAGCTGTTTTTT
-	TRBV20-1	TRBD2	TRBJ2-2	CSAGTSGRGGGELFF	TGCAGTGCCGGGACTAGCGGGAGAGGTGGAGGGGAGCTGTTTTTT
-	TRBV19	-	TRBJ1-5	CASSILQGNQPQHF	TGTGCCAGTAGTATTTTACAGGGCAATCAGCCCCAGCATTTT
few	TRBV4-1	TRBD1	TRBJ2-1	CASSQGQGAWNEQFF	TGCGCCAGCAGCCAGGGACAGGGGGCTTGGAATGAGCAGTTCTTC
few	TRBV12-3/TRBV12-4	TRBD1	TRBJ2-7	CASSTGGVLYF	TGTGCCAGCAGCACAGGGGGCGTGCTGTACTTC
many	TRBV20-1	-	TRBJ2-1	CSAGLSNYNEQFF	TGCAGTGCGGGACTTTCAAACTACAATGAGCAGTTCTTC
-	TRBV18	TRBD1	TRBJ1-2	CASSPGPQGRLGGYTF	TGTGCCAGCTCACCTGGCCCACAGGGGCGCCTAGGTGGCTACACCTTC
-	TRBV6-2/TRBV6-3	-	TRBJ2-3	CASSYSRGRDPDTQYF	TGTGCCAGCAGTTACTCGAGGGGCAGGGACCCAGATACGCAGTATTTT
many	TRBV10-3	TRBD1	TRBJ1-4	CAAGDSVYEKLFF	TGTGCCGCGGGGGACAGCGTATATGAAAAACTGTTTTTT
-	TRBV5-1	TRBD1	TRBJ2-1	CASREGQAHFNEQFF	TGCGCCAGCAGGGAGGGACAGGCCCATTTCAATGAGCAGTTCTTC
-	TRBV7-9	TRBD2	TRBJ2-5	CASTPGGESAGETQYF	TGTGCCAGCACCCCGGGAGGTGAAAGCGCGGGGGAGACCCAGTACTTC
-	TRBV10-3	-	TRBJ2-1	CATSDSNNEQFF	TGTGCCACCAGCGATTCGAACAATGAGCAGTTCTTC
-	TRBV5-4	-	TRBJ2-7	CASSLDYASSYEQYF	TGTGCCAGCAGCTTAGACTATGCTAGCTCCTACGAGCAGTACTTC
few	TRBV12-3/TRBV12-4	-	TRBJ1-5	CASSGGGNQPQHF	TGTGCCAGCTCCGGCGGTGGCAATCAGCCCCAGCATTTT
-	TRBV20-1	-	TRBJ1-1	CSAPILPEAFF	TGCAGTGCTCCTATTTTGCCTGAAGCTTTCTTT
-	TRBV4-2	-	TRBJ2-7	CASSHGRDGSGTYEQYF	TGTGCCAGCAGCCATGGCCGAGATGGGTCAGGAACCTACGAGCAGTACTTC
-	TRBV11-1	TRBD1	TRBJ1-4	CASSDDRGDEKLFF	TGTGCCAGCAGCGACGACAGGGGTGATGAAAAACTGTTTTTT